These 15 T cell receptor beta chains came from one sample sequenced in a study of T cell responses to AZD1222 COVID-19 vaccine. This table comes from immunoSEQ multiplex PCR, and its TCRdb copy is limited to in-frame clones, with some not included. The sample yields 20,000 to 25,000 clones, about 85% seen once. Sequences were derived from peripheral blood, sampled 28 days after the second AZD1222 dose. The origin of the receptors is an adult who received the AZD1222 COVID-19 vaccine.

This chain connects TRBV3-1 (or the pseudogene TRBV3-2) to TRBJ2-5; 8 bases map to TRBD1. This CDR3 comprises 14 residues. V lost 0 bases and J lost 5; bases outside the gene matches: 2. Germline loops: CDR1 LGHDT, CDR2 YNNKEL (reference sequence). CDR3 in DNA: TGTGCCAGCAGCCAAGATTACAGGGGGGAGACCCAGTACTTC. It is translated as CASSQDYRGETQYF.

The chain is built from TRBV6-5 and TRBJ1-1; D is perhaps TRBD1 (6 bases). V was pared by 8 bases and J by 1 base, with 11 bases between. The germline gives CDR1 MNHEY, CDR2 SVGAGI. The CDR3 is 13 residues long. The CDR3 here is CASRGGPNTEAFF. The CDR3 DNA reads TGTGCCAGCCGAGGGGGTCCGAACACTGAAGCTTTCTTT.

The rearrangement uses TRBV6-1 and TRBJ1-5; 7 bases agree with TRBD1. J gave up 1 base and V 0 bases, and 0 bases lay outside the gene matches. CDR1 is MNHNS, CDR2 SASEGT, per germline. The CDR3 runs 15 residues. The CDR3 is CASSEAGQSNQPQHF. Here the CDR3 DNA reads TGTGCCAGCAGTGAAGCGGGACAGAGCAATCAGCCCCAGCATTTT.

The J gene is TRBJ1-5, the V gene TRBV19; possible D gene TRBD1, 5 bases. This CDR3 spans 15 amino acids. V lost 1 base, J lost 6 bases, and 13 bases lay in between. Germline CDR1 LNHDA, CDR2 SQIVND (reference sequence). The CDR3 loop is CASSIVAVGGQPQHF. The CDR3 nucleotides read TGTGCCAGTAGTATAGTGGCGGTGGGGGGTCAGCCCCAGCATTTT.

About this clone: The sample carries other DNA sequences with the same CDR3. V gene TRBV28 combines with J gene TRBJ2-7; D not certain. Trimming pared 5 bases from V and 4 bases from J, leaving 6 bases between. The CDR3 is 11 residues long. The germline gives CDR1 MDHEN, CDR2 SYDVKM. The CDR3 DNA is TGTGCCAGCAGTCTGGGGTACGAGCAGTACTTC. Amino acid sequence: CASSLGYEQYF.

The J gene is TRBJ2-5, the V gene TRBV28; D may correspond to TRBD1 or TRBD2 (5 bases each). CDR1 MDHEN and CDR2 SYDVKM come from the germline V gene. The CDR3 totals 12 residues. V was shortened by 6 bases and J by 6 bases, with 11 bases between the two germline ends. CDR3 loop: CASRGTAQTQYF. CDR3 nucleotide sequence: TGTGCCAGCAGGGGGACGGCCCAGACCCAGTACTTC.

The chain links TRBV6-5 to TRBJ1-2; 7 bases line up with TRBD1. Germline V gene data show CDR1 as MNHEY and CDR2 as SVGAGI. The CDR3 runs to 15 residues. Unmatched junction bases numbered 8, after V lost 7 bases and J lost 0 bases. CDR3 nucleotide sequence: TGTGCCAGCACTCAGCGGACAGGAGCTAACTATGGCTACACCTTC. It is translated as CASTQRTGANYGYTF.

This chain uses TRBV3-1 (or the pseudogene TRBV3-2) with TRBJ2-7; D uncertain. This CDR3 has 12 residues. V was pared by 2 bases and J by 4 bases, with 6 bases between. CDR1 and CDR2 (germline): LGHDT, YNNKEL (reference sequence). This CDR3 is CASSQPDYEQYF. CDR3 DNA: TGTGCCAGCAGCCAACCGGATTACGAGCAGTACTTC.

V is TRBV18 and J is TRBJ1-1; TRBD1 matches at 8 bases. Germline-derived CDR1 and CDR2 are KGHSH and LQKENI. CDR3 length: 13 amino acids. J gave up 6 bases and V 3 bases, and 3 bases lay outside the gene matches. DNA of the CDR3: TGTGCCAGCTCACCGGACAGGGCTTCTGAAGCTTTCTTT. This gives the protein CASSPDRASEAFF. Combining the CDR3 with reference TRBV18 and TRBJ1-1 gives the whole variable domain NAGVMQNPRHLVRRRGQEARLRCSPMKGHSHVYWYRQLPEEGLKFMVYLQKENIIDESGMPKERFSAEFPKEGPSILRIQQVVRGDSAAYFCASSPDRASEAFFGQGTRLTVV.

This rearrangement joins TRBV28 to TRBJ1-5; 9 nucleotides line up with TRBD1. In germline, CDR1 is MDHEN, CDR2 SYDVKM. J was trimmed by 9 bases and V by 4 bases; bases with no gene match: 10. The CDR3 spans 15 residues. CDR3 loop: CASSWGQGASRPQHF. Written as DNA, the CDR3 is TGTGCCAGCAGTTGGGGACAGGGCGCCTCTCGGCCCCAGCATTTT.

This chain uses TRBV5-1 with TRBJ1-2; TRBD1 aligns across 9 bases. Germline lookup yields CDR1 SGHRS and CDR2 YFSETQ. This CDR3 has 13 amino acids. The junction had 4 bases not matched to a gene; V was cut back by 4 bases and J by 6 bases. The CDR3 loop is CASSPQGADGYTF. The CDR3 nucleotides are TGCGCCAGCAGCCCACAGGGGGCGGATGGCTACACCTTC.

In DNA form, the CDR3 reads TGCGCCAGCAGCTCCAGAACAGGGGGTAGTGATTCACCCCTCCACTTT. As protein: CASSSRTGGSDSPLHF. The rearrangement joins TRBV5-1 to TRBJ1-6; 8 nucleotides match TRBD1. This CDR3 comprises 16 residues. V lost 3 bases to trimming and J lost 8 bases; unmatched junction nucleotides: 10. Germline V CDR1 and CDR2: SGHRS, YFSETQ. Filled out from reference TRBV5-1 and TRBJ1-6, the complete variable domain reads KAGVTQTPRYLIKTRGQQVTLSCSPISGHRSVSWYQQTPGQGLQFLFEYFSETQRNKGNFPGRFSGRQFSNSRSEMNVSTLELGDSALYLCASSSRTGGSDSPLHFGNGTRLTVT.

This rearrangement joins TRBV29-1 to TRBJ1-2; a possible D gene is TRBD1 (5 bases). V lost 4 bases to trimming and J lost 4 bases, with 10 bases between them. Germline assignment: CDR1 SQVTM and CDR2 ANQGSEA. The CDR3 has 12 amino acids. The CDR3 spells CSVVGGGYGYTF. Here the CDR3 DNA reads TGCAGCGTTGTTGGGGGGGGCTATGGCTACACCTTC.

The chain recombines TRBV28 with TRBJ2-2, with D perhaps matching TRBD1 (7 bases). Germline CDR1 and CDR2: MDHEN and SYDVKM. The CDR3 sequence is 14 residues long. Trimming pared 7 bases from V and 2 bases from J, leaving 11 bases between. The CDR3 loop reads CASNRGGNTGELFF. The CDR3 nucleotides are TGTGCCAGCAACAGGGGAGGAAACACCGGGGAGCTGTTTTTT.

The V and J genes are TRBV10-3 and TRBJ2-6; possibly TRBD1 or TRBD2 for D (5 bases each). Trimming removed 6 bases at V and 1 base at J, with 10 bases between. The CDR3 runs to 15 residues. Per the germline V gene, CDR1 is ENHRY and CDR2 is SYGVKD. The CDR3 loop reads CAIRGTGSGANVLTF. In nucleotides, the CDR3 is TGTGCCATCAGGGGGACGGGGTCTGGGGCCAACGTCCTGACTTTC.